This T cell receptor (beta chain) came from a study of blood T cell repertoires in COVID-19. Across the study: In each case, the material was cDNA or gDNA derived from T cells, B-cell-depleted T cells, or PBMCs.

The CDR3 sequence is 14 residues long. CDR1 is ENHRY, CDR2 SYGVKD, per germline. V shed 5 bases and J 3 bases; nucleotides not matched to a gene: 5. Method: immunoSEQ multiplex PCR; TCRdb's copy keeps in-frame clones and lacks some. The sample records about 440,000 clones, approximately 90% being singletons. Sequenced input: peripheral blood. This receptor was obtained from a woman in her twenties or thirties with acute or convalescent COVID-19. V gene TRBV10-3 combines with J gene TRBJ1-1, with 8 bases matching TRBD1. The CDR3, as DNA: TGTGCCATCAGTTTGGGACAGGAGGACACTGAAGCTTTCTTT. Its translation is CAISLGQEDTEAFF.